The 11 T cell receptor beta chains reported below all come from one sample, sequenced in a study of CD8 T cells in Susac syndrome. It was with random hexamers that about 0.45 to 1 ug RNA was reverse transcribed. Each CDR3 protein gets one entry after TCRdb re-called the immunoSEQ multiplex PCR reads with MiXCR. The sample holds some 150,000 distinct CDR3 sequences; roughly 95% are singletons and the top ten take about 0.076%. Sequencing was done on a sample of CD4+ T cells from PBMCs. The receptor source for this set is a human donor in good health.

The CDR3 loop reads CAWQPDGPYEQYF. The DNA of the CDR3 is TGTGCCTGGCAGCCAGACGGTCCCTACGAGCAGTACTTC. The chain has TRBV30 and TRBJ2-7; D not certain. Germline V gives CDR1 GTSNPN, CDR2 SVGIG (reference sequence). The CDR3 has 13 amino acids. Deletions cut 5 bases from V and 2 bases from J, with 13 bases between.

The chain carries TRBV28 and TRBJ2-2; 7 bases fit TRBD1. J lost 2 bases, V lost 6 bases, and 12 bases had no gene match. CDR1 and CDR2 from the germline V gene are MDHEN and SYDVKM. The CDR3 runs 17 residues. The CDR3 nucleotides are TGTGCCAGCAGACTAATGACCGGGACAGCAAACACCGGGGAGCTGTTTTTT. It translates to CASRLMTGTANTGELFF.

V gene TRBV12-3 or TRBV12-4 combines with J gene TRBJ2-7; TRBD1 is a possible D gene (5 bases). Trimming stripped 1 base from V and 2 bases from J, with 6 bases between. The CDR3 length is 13 residues. CDR3 coding DNA: TGTGCCAGCAGTTTAGAACAGGCCTACGAGCAGTACTTC. Its protein product is CASSLEQAYEQYF.

The CDR3 spells CASSSQGADTEAFF. The CDR3 region has the DNA TGTGCCAGCTCCTCTCAGGGGGCGGACACTGAAGCTTTCTTT. This chain joins TRBV18 and TRBJ1-1; 8 positions match TRBD1. This CDR3 comprises 14 residues. From germline, CDR1 is KGHSH and CDR2 LQKENI. V was pared by 6 bases and J by 3 bases, with 6 bases of the junction left unmatched. Using reference TRBV18 and TRBJ1-1 for the parts outside the CDR3, the full variable domain is NAGVMQNPRHLVRRRGQEARLRCSPMKGHSHVYWYRQLPEEGLKFMVYLQKENIIDESGMPKERFSAEFPKEGPSILRIQQVVRGDSAAYFCASSSQGADTEAFFGQGTRLTVV.

In DNA, the CDR3 is TGCAGTGCTCCCAGATCTAGCGGGAGCGGGGAAGAGACCCAGTACTTC. It yields the protein CSAPRSSGSGEETQYF. This sequence joins TRBV20-1 and TRBJ2-5, with 10 bases lining up with TRBD2. V was pared by 5 bases and J by 3 bases, with 12 bases of the junction left unmatched. Germline CDR1 reads DFQATT; CDR2 reads SNEGSKA (reference sequence). The CDR3 length is 16 residues.

The rearrangement uses TRBV20-1 and TRBJ1-5; perhaps TRBD1 as D (6 bases). The germline V gene has CDR1 DFQATT and CDR2 SNEGSKA (reference sequence). This CDR3 region has 12 residues. The germline V and J ends were trimmed by 0 bases and 6 bases, with 6 bases remaining between them. The CDR3 nucleotides read TGCAGTGCTAGAGAGGGGGCTCAGCCCCAGCATTTT. Amino acids: CSAREGAQPQHF.

The chain carries TRBV12-3 or TRBV12-4 and TRBJ1-1; D possibly corresponds to TRBD1 (5 bases). V was pared by 6 bases and J by 4 bases, with 15 bases between. This CDR3 contains 14 residues. The CDR3 region has the DNA TGTGCCAGCAGCCCGTGGGCAGGGAGCACTGAAGCTTTCTTT. Translating it yields CASSPWAGSTEAFF.

This chain links TRBV6-1 with TRBJ2-5; tentative D call: TRBD2 (6 bases). The V gene lost 5 bases and the J gene lost 2 bases, with 15 bases spanning the gap. CDR1 MNHNS and CDR2 SASEGT come from the germline V gene. The CDR3 runs 15 residues. CDR3 residues: CASSIGGTAQETQYF. In nucleotides, the CDR3 is TGTGCCAGCAGTATTGGGGGGACGGCTCAAGAGACCCAGTACTTC.

This chain joins TRBV20-1 and TRBJ2-7, with TRBD2 identical over 7 bases. The germline CDR1 and CDR2 sequences are DFQATT and SNEGSKA (reference sequence). The ends lost 1 base at V and 1 base at J; junction bases unmatched: 1. The CDR3 has 13 amino acids. Here the CDR3 reads CSARGDYSYEQYF. The CDR3 DNA reads as TGCAGTGCTAGAGGGGACTATTCCTACGAGCAGTACTTC.

The chain couples TRBV12-3 or TRBV12-4 to TRBJ2-7, with 10 bases lining up with TRBD1. With V trimmed by 5 bases and J by 6 bases, 13 bases remained unmatched. The CDR3 extends over 16 amino acids. The CDR3 region has the DNA TGTGCCAGCAGTCCCCAAGGGGACAGGGGATTCGGCGAGCAGTACTTC. Translated, it gives CASSPQGDRGFGEQYF.

J is TRBJ1-2 and V is TRBV30; no definite D call. This CDR3 comprises 15 residues. In germline, CDR1 is GTSNPN, CDR2 SVGIG (reference sequence). The V end lost 0 bases, the J end lost 2 bases, and 13 bases lay between the germline ends. The CDR3 is CAWSVGRTENYGYTF. The CDR3 DNA follows: TGTGCCTGGAGTGTGGGCCGGACCGAAAACTATGGCTACACCTTC.